This TCR beta chain was profiled in a study of T cell responses to AZD1222 COVID-19 vaccine. Notes on the study in general: Mostly white British, mostly female donors; authors suggested clonal diversity may be underestimated.

Clones were sequenced by immunoSEQ multiplex PCR, and TCRdb holds only the in-frame ones, with some missing. Here the sample spans 140,000 to 150,000 clones, roughly 89% being singletons. Worth noting for this clone: The antigen remains unidentified.

V trimming: 6 bases; J trimming: 6 bases; junction bases outside the gene matches: 4. Germline values: CDR1 MNHEY, CDR2 SVGAGI. This CDR3 contains 13 residues. The TCR originated in an adult who received the AZD1222 COVID-19 vaccine. The V and J genes are TRBV6-5 and TRBJ2-1, with 8 bases aligning to TRBD2. The source was peripheral blood, collected 28 days after the second AZD1222 dose. The CDR3 DNA is TGTGCCAGCAGCCGACTAGCGAGCAATGAGCAGTTCTTC. Residues: CASSRLASNEQFF.